This T cell receptor (beta chain) was identified in a study of persistence of HIV-infected CD4 T cells. This was the immunoSEQ version 4 assay in survey mode. Each sample used up to about 1 ug genomic DNA diluted to around 9.5 ng/uL. Sequencing was performed with immunoSEQ multiplex PCR; in TCRdb, only in-frame clones are kept and a portion is missing. Among around 39,000 clones listed, 82% were seen once. On this clone: Antigen specificity is unknown.

Cells were stimulated with overlapping HIV-1 Gag 15-mer peptides. Memory cells lacking CD40L and CD69 with high CD45RO were sorted. V was shortened by 4 bases and J by 8 bases, with 15 bases between the two germline ends. CDR1 is SGHRS, CDR2 YFSETQ, per germline. The CDR3 consists of 13 residues. This clonotype originated in an adult with HIV. The donor label of this sample is uncertain. The source material was cultured CD4+ T cells from PBMCs, sampled from a patient who received antiretroviral therapy. This chain links TRBV5-1 with TRBJ1-2; possibly TRBD1 for D (6 bases). The CDR3 DNA follows: TGCGCCAGCAGCACCTACAGGGAGAGGGGCTACACCTTC. Protein: CASSTYRERGYTF. Together with reference TRBV5-1 and TRBJ1-2, the CDR3 gives the full variable domain: KAGVTQTPRYLIKTRGQQVTLSCSPISGHRSVSWYQQTPGQGLQFLFEYFSETQRNKGNFPGRFSGRQFSNSRSEMNVSTLELGDSALYLCASSTYRERGYTFGSGTRLTVV.